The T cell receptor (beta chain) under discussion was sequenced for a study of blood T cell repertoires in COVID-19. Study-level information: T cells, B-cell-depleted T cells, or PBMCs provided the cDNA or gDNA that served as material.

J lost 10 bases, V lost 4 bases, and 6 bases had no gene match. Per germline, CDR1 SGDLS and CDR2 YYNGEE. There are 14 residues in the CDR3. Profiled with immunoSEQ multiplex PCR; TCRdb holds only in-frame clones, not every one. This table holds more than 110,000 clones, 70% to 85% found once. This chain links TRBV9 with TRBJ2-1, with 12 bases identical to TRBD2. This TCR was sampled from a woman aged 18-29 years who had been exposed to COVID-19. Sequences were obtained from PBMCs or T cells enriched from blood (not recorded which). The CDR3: CASSPRLAGDEQFF. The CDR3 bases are TGTGCCAGCAGCCCGCGACTAGCGGGAGACGAGCAGTTCTTC.